Listed below are T cell receptor beta chains from one sample, sequenced in a study of cytomegalovirus exposure and HLA in healthy donors. Data came from immunoSEQ multiplex PCR; TCRdb stores just in-frame clones and leaves some out. The top ten hold 1.3% to 1.5% of the sample, which has about 150,000 clones, approximately 77% seen once. The sequenced sample consisted of PBMCs. The receptors here all came from a woman aged 40 to 49 in good health and CMV-seronegative. The CDR3 runs from the conserved cysteine through the conserved F or W. D genes are given only for firm matches. For some rows the clone size is stated as once, few or many, or as a class when expanded; others skip it.

CDR3aa | CDR3nt | abundance | j_gene | v_gene | d_gene
CASSGQEDPFEAFF | TGTGCCAGCAGCGGACAGGAGGATCCCTTTGAAGCTTTCTTT | few | TRBJ1-1 | TRBV5-4 | TRBD1
CASSYGANYGYTF | TGTGCCAGCTCCTACGGGGCTAACTATGGCTACACCTTC | NA | TRBJ1-2 | TRBV27 | NA
CASSTRQGDYYEQYF | TGCGCCAGCAGTACCCGACAGGGGGATTACTACGAGCAGTACTTC | NA | TRBJ2-7 | TRBV4-1 | TRBD1
CASSLRGTGADEQFF | TGTGCCAGCAGCTTAAGAGGGACAGGGGCCGATGAGCAGTTCTTC | NA | TRBJ2-1 | TRBV13 | TRBD1
CASSLGNSNTEAFF | TGTGCCAGCAGCTTAGGGAACTCGAACACTGAAGCTTTCTTT | few | TRBJ1-1 | TRBV13 | NA
CASSFGQGGHEQYF | TGCGCCAGCAGCTTCGGACAGGGTGGTCACGAGCAGTACTTC | NA | TRBJ2-7 | TRBV5-1 | TRBD1
CASNRNYGYTF | TGTGCCAGCAACAGGAACTATGGCTACACCTTC | NA | TRBJ1-2 | TRBV28 | NA
CASSLSRQPNTEAFF | TGTGCCAGCAGCTTATCCCGACAGCCGAACACTGAAGCTTTCTTT | NA | TRBJ1-1 | TRBV7-6 | NA
CASTPRTSLAREQFF | TGTGCCAGCACCCCCCGGACTAGCTTGGCCCGCGAGCAGTTCTTC | NA | TRBJ2-1 | TRBV7-9 | TRBD2
CASSLAGPGTQYF | TGTGCCAGCAGCTTGGCAGGGCCGGGGACCCAGTACTTC | NA | TRBJ2-5 | TRBV5-6 | NA
CASTGPNTGELFF | TGTGCCAGTACAGGCCCGAACACCGGGGAGCTGTTTTTT | NA | TRBJ2-2 | TRBV5-6 | NA
CASQAGTGASLEQYF | TGTGCCAGCCAAGCCGGGACAGGGGCCTCTCTCGAGCAGTACTTC | NA | TRBJ2-7 | TRBV6-5 | TRBD1
CASSSRQHTDTQYF | TGTGCCAGCAGTTCCCGACAACACACAGATACGCAGTATTTT | NA | TRBJ2-3 | TRBV27 | NA
CASSIDRAGYTF | TGTGCCAGCAGCATAGACAGGGCCGGCTACACCTTC | NA | TRBJ1-2 | TRBV5-4 | TRBD1
CASSLSASGGWNEQFF | TGTGCCAGCAGTTTATCGGCTAGCGGGGGTTGGAATGAGCAGTTCTTC | NA | TRBJ2-1 | TRBV27 | TRBD2
CASSKAGQGLDTEAFF | TGTGCCAGCAGCAAAGCGGGACAGGGGCTCGACACTGAAGCTTTCTTT | NA | TRBJ1-1 | TRBV7-9 | TRBD1
CASSLVREGETQYF | TGCGCCAGCAGCTTGGTCAGGGAAGGAGAGACCCAGTACTTC | NA | TRBJ2-5 | TRBV5-1 | NA
CASRLTTGYNSPLHF | TGTGCCAGCAGACTCACGACAGGGTACAATTCACCCCTCCACTTT | NA | TRBJ1-6 | TRBV27 | TRBD1
CASSLGGRDYGYTF | TGTGCCAGCAGCTTAGGAGGGCGGGACTATGGCTACACCTTC | NA | TRBJ1-2 | TRBV7-8 | NA
CASSLNGGFYEQFF | TGTGCCAGCAGCTTAAACGGAGGATTCTATGAGCAGTTCTTC | NA | TRBJ2-1 | TRBV7-3 | NA
CASSLTVDYNSPLHF | TGTGCCAGCAGTCTGACAGTTGACTATAATTCACCCCTCCACTTT | once | TRBJ1-6 | TRBV6-5 | NA
CASYRAMGATNEKLFF | TGTGCCAGCTATAGGGCCATGGGAGCAACTAATGAAAAACTGTTTTTT | NA | TRBJ1-4 | TRBV2 | NA
CASSVRGGDEQYF | TGTGCCAGCAGCGTCAGGGGCGGCGACGAGCAGTACTTC | NA | TRBJ2-7 | TRBV7-3 | NA
CASSQHLAGSSDTQYF | TGCGCCAGCAGCCAACACCTAGCGGGGAGCTCGGATACGCAGTATTTT | NA | TRBJ2-3 | TRBV4-3 | TRBD2
CSVAVGRYSTDTQYF | TGCAGCGTTGCGGTGGGCAGATATAGCACAGATACGCAGTATTTT | NA | TRBJ2-3 | TRBV29-1 | NA
CASSLEGGTNTEAFF | TGTGCCAGCAGCTTAGAAGGAGGTACGAACACTGAAGCTTTCTTT | NA | TRBJ1-1 | TRBV7-2 | NA
CASSAGHANTEAFF | TGTGCCAGCAGCGCGGGACACGCCAACACTGAAGCTTTCTTT | NA | TRBJ1-1 | TRBV9 | NA
CASSMPDSSHEKLFF | TGCGCCAGCAGCATGCCGGACAGTTCACATGAAAAACTGTTTTTT | NA | TRBJ1-4 | TRBV4-1 | NA
CASSLSGGTYEQYF | TGTGCCAGCAGCTTAAGCGGGGGGACCTACGAGCAGTACTTC | NA | TRBJ2-7 | TRBV7-8 | TRBD2
CASSLTNSPYNEQFF | TGCGCCAGCAGCTTGACCAACTCCCCCTACAATGAGCAGTTCTTC | NA | TRBJ2-1 | TRBV5-1 | NA
CASSQEGGWNTEAFF | TGCGCCAGCAGCCAAGAGGGGGGGTGGAACACTGAAGCTTTCTTT | NA | TRBJ1-1 | TRBV4-3 | NA
CASSNTGQGAYF | TGTGCCAGCAGCAATACCGGACAGGGCGCGTACTTC | NA | TRBJ2-7 | TRBV5-6 | TRBD1
CASSSELGQGEPALFF | TGTGCCAGCAGCTCGGAACTGGGACAGGGTGAACCGGCACTGTTTTTT | NA | TRBJ1-4 | TRBV7-6 | TRBD1
CASSPRLTGGDANYGYTF | TGTGCCAGCTCACCACGCCTGACAGGGGGCGATGCTAACTATGGCTACACCTTC | NA | TRBJ1-2 | TRBV18 | TRBD1
CASSYSGSDSPLHF | TGCGCCAGCAGCTACTCGGGGTCAGATTCACCCCTCCACTTT | NA | TRBJ1-6 | TRBV5-1 | NA
CASSVETGTTEAFF | TGTGCCAGCAGCGTTGAGACAGGGACCACTGAAGCTTTCTTT | few | TRBJ1-1 | TRBV2 | TRBD1
CASSYSGGAGYEQYF | TGTGCCAGCAGTTATAGCGGGGGGGCCGGATACGAGCAGTACTTC | NA | TRBJ2-7 | TRBV27 | TRBD2
CASSFVVPPDTQYF | TGTGCCAGCAGCTTCGTAGTCCCCCCAGATACGCAGTATTTT | NA | TRBJ2-3 | TRBV7-9 | NA
CASSPPQDRGETQYF | TGTGCCAGCTCACCACCGCAGGACAGGGGAGAGACCCAGTACTTC | NA | TRBJ2-5 | TRBV18 | TRBD1
CAWSPSGTGRSNYGYTF | TGTGCCTGGAGTCCCTCCGGGACAGGACGATCTAACTATGGCTACACCTTC | NA | TRBJ1-2 | TRBV30 | TRBD1
CASSVKGTGRGNTF | TGTGCCAGCAGCGTTAAAGGGACAGGGAGGGGTAACACCTTC | NA | TRBJ1-2 | TRBV11-3 | TRBD1
CASSSGVANTEAFF | TGTGCCAGCTCATCGGGTGTGGCGAACACTGAAGCTTTCTTT | NA | TRBJ1-1 | TRBV18 | NA
CASTPAPLSGGVGELFF | TGTGCCAGCACCCCAGCTCCCCTTAGCGGGGGGGTCGGGGAGCTGTTTTTT | NA | TRBJ2-2 | TRBV5-5 | TRBD2
CASSLTGGSSYEQYF | TGCGCCAGCAGCTTGACCGGGGGGAGCTCCTACGAGCAGTACTTC | few | TRBJ2-7 | TRBV5-1 | TRBD2
CASSFQGYGYTF | TGTGCCAGCAGTTTTCAGGGGTATGGCTACACCTTC | NA | TRBJ1-2 | TRBV27 | NA
CASSYGAGIGYTF | TGTGCCAGCAGTTACGGGGCCGGCATCGGCTACACCTTC | NA | TRBJ1-2 | TRBV6-5 | NA